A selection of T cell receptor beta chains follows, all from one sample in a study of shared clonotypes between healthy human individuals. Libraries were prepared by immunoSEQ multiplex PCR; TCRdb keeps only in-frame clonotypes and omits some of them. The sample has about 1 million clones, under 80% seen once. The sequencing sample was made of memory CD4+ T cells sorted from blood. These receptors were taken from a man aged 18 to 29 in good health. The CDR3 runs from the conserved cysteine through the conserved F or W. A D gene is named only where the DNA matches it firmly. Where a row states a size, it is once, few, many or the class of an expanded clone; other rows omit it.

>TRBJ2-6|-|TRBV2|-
CATPLGLTSSGANVLTF
TGTGCCACACCGTTGGGACTGACGAGCTCTGGGGCCAACGTCCTGACTTTC
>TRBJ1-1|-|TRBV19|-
CASSFNPAGATEAFF
TGTGCCAGTAGTTTTAACCCTGCCGGCGCCACTGAAGCTTTCTTT
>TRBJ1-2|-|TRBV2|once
CASSGVGPYSNGYTF
TGTGCCAGCTCCGGAGTGGGACCCTATTCGAATGGCTACACCTTC
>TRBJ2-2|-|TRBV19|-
CASSIVGRTGELFF
TGTGCCAGTAGTATAGTCGGGCGCACCGGGGAGCTGTTTTTT
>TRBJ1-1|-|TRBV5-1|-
CASSMTSGLNTEAFF
TGCGCCAGCAGCATGACTTCGGGGTTGAACACTGAAGCTTTCTTT
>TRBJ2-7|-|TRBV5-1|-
CASSRPGESSYEQYF
TGCGCCAGCAGCCGTCCCGGGGAAAGCTCCTACGAGCAGTACTTC
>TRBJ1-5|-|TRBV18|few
CASSRAFAGAESNQPQHF
TGTGCCAGCTCACGAGCCTTCGCGGGGGCGGAGAGCAATCAGCCCCAGCATTTT
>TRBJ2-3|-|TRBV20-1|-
CSARDGGTQYF
TGCAGTGCTAGAGACGGGGGTACGCAGTATTTT
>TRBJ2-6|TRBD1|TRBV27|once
CASSLDNRRDRGSGANVLTF
TGTGCCAGCAGTTTAGATAACCGAAGGGACAGGGGCTCTGGGGCCAACGTCCTGACTTTC
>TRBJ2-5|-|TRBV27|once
CASSDYRTQYF
TGTGCCAGCAGCGACTACAGGACCCAGTACTTC
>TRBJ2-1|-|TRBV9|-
CASSVATGRGGNEQFF
TGTGCCAGCAGCGTAGCAACGGGCAGGGGGGGCAATGAGCAGTTCTTC
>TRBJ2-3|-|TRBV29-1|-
CSAIRGLTTDTQYF
TGCAGCGCCATCAGGGGTTTGACCACAGATACGCAGTATTTT
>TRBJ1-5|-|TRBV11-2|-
CASSFSGHSNQPQHF
TGTGCCAGCAGCTTCTCCGGCCATAGCAATCAGCCCCAGCATTTT
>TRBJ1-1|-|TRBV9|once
CASSLQGYTEAFF
TGTGCCAGCAGCCTACAGGGTTACACTGAAGCTTTCTTT
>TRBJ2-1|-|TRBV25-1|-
CASSDPLVVGGQSEQFF
TGTGCCAGCAGTGACCCTCTTGTAGTGGGGGGGCAGAGTGAGCAGTTCTTC
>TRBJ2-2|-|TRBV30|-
CAWRAYLGPPFAGELFF
TGTGCCTGGAGGGCTTATCTGGGACCTCCCTTTGCCGGGGAGCTGTTTTTT
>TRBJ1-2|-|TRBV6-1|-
CASSVGGPGGYTF
TGTGCCAGCAGTGTCGGAGGTCCGGGTGGCTACACCTTC
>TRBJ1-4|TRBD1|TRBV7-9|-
CASSLTRTGPNEKLFF
TGTGCCAGCAGCTTAACAAGGACAGGTCCTAATGAAAAACTGTTTTTT
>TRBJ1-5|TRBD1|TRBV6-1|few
CASSKGTGIYQPQHF
TGTGCCAGCAGCAAGGGGACAGGGATCTATCAGCCCCAGCATTTT
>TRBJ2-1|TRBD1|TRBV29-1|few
CSVGAGTGRNEQFF
TGCAGCGTAGGAGCCGGGACAGGGAGAAATGAGCAGTTCTTC
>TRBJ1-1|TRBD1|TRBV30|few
CAWSPDRGNTEAFF
TGTGCCTGGAGTCCAGACAGGGGGAACACTGAAGCTTTCTTT
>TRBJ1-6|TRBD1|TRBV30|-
CAVDRGNSPLHF
TGTGCCGTGGACAGGGGTAATTCACCCCTCCACTTT
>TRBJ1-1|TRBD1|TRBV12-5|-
CASGLDTGDAFF
TGTGCTAGTGGTTTGGATACAGGGGATGCTTTCTTT
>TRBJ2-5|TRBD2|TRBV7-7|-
CASSSGTSGIPETQYF
TGTGCTAGCAGCTCCGGGACTAGCGGAATTCCAGAGACCCAGTACTTC